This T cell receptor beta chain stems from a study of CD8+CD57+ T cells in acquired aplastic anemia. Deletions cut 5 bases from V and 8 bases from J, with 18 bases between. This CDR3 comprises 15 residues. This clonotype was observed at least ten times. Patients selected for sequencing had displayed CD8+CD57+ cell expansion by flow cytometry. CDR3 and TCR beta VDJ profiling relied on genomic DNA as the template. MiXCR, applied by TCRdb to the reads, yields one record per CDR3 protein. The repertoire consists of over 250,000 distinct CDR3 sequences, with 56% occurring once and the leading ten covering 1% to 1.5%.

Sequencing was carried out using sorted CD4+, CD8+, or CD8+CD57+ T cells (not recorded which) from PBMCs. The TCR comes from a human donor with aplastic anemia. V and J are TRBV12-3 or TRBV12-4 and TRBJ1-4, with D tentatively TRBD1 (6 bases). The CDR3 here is CASSASEQGREKLFF. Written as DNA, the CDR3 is TGTGCCAGCAGTGCGTCGGAACAGGGTCGCGAAAAACTGTTTTTT.